These 15 T cell receptor beta chains originate from one sample sequenced in a study of technical replicates of blood from several donors. Only in-frame clones appear in the TCRdb table, and some are missing; sequencing was by immunoSEQ multiplex PCR. The data contain about 100,000 clones, approximately 96% of them singletons. Sequencing was performed on T cells isolated from PBMCs. The receptors shown here come from a human donor in good health.

V is TRBV6-1 and J is TRBJ2-5; 14 nucleotides agree with TRBD2. Losses at the gene ends were 3 bases for V and 5 bases for J; bases not matched to a gene: 8. CDR3 length: 17 amino acids. Germline V gene lookup returns CDR1 MNHNS and CDR2 SASEGT. The CDR3 DNA reads TGTGCCAGCAGTGAGCCCGGGACTAGCGGGAGCTGGGAGACCCAGTACTTC. Encoded protein: CASSEPGTSGSWETQYF.

This rearrangement joins TRBV14 to TRBJ2-1; tentatively, D is TRBD1 (5 bases). The V end was cut by 3 bases, the J end by 8 bases, with 17 bases between. This CDR3 is built from 15 residues. CDR1 and CDR2 from the germline V gene are SGHDN and FVKESK. In DNA, the CDR3 is TGTGCCAGCAGCCAGACAGACTGGCCGTCGGATGAGCAGTTCTTC. Protein product: CASSQTDWPSDEQFF.

J is TRBJ2-7 and V is TRBV27, with TRBD1 matching over 10 bases. The CDR3 has 16 residues. The junction had 10 bases not matched to a gene; V was cut back by 3 bases and J by 5 bases. Germline V gene sequence: CDR1 MNHEY, CDR2 SMNVEV (reference sequence). The CDR3 DNA sequence: TGTGCCAGCAGTTTCCGAGACAGGGGGCGGCCGGACGAGCAGTACTTC. Amino acids: CASSFRDRGRPDEQYF.

The CDR3 loop reads CASSLAIGRRSNYGYTF. CDR3 bases: TGCGCCAGCAGCTTGGCCATCGGCAGGCGCTCTAACTATGGCTACACCTTC. This rearrangement joins TRBV5-1 to TRBJ1-2; D is unclear. Germline V gene lookup returns CDR1 SGHRS and CDR2 YFSETQ. Trimming took off 0 bases at V and 0 bases at J, with 15 bases between the two ends. The CDR3 extends over 17 amino acids.

This clone occurred a few times. The chain carries TRBV13 and TRBJ2-7, with 7 bases lining up with TRBD1. J was trimmed by 3 bases and V by 1 base; bases with no gene match: 0. There are 13 residues in the CDR3. Germline CDR1 is PRHDT and CDR2 is FYEKMQ (reference sequence). As DNA, the CDR3 is TGTGCCAGCAGCTTAGCAGGGGGCTACGAGCAGTACTTC. As protein: CASSLAGGYEQYF.

The chain joins TRBV29-1 to TRBJ1-2, with D possibly being TRBD1 (5 bases). Germline V lookup: CDR1 SQVTM, CDR2 ANQGSEA. The ends were cut back, 5 bases at V and 4 bases at J, with 14 bases in the middle. The CDR3 has 13 amino acids. This chain's CDR3 is CSVILGEGYGYTF. CDR3 nucleotide sequence: TGCAGCGTTATCCTGGGGGAGGGCTATGGCTACACCTTC.

In this sample, this clone turned up once. The V and J genes are TRBV19 and TRBJ2-1; 12 positions agree with TRBD2. The CDR3 has 15 residues. The V and J ends lost 4 bases and 8 bases, in that order; junction bases with no gene match: 6. The germline V gene encodes CDR1 LNHDA and CDR2 SQIVND (reference sequence). The CDR3: CASSTLAGGFYEQFF. CDR3 nucleotides: TGTGCCAGTAGTACACTAGCGGGAGGTTTCTATGAGCAGTTCTTC.

The rearrangement uses TRBV5-4 and TRBJ2-5; tentatively, D is TRBD2 (5 bases). The CDR3 consists of 14 residues. V was trimmed by 4 bases and J by 1 base, leaving 11 bases between them. In germline, CDR1 is SGHNT, CDR2 YYREEE (reference sequence). The CDR3 sequence is CASSLMGVQETQYF. Here the CDR3 DNA reads TGTGCCAGCAGCCTGATGGGAGTCCAAGAGACCCAGTACTTC. Drawing the rest from reference TRBV5-4 and TRBJ2-5, the complete variable domain is ETGVTQSPTHLIKTRGQQVTLRCSSQSGHNTVSWYQQALGQGPQFIFQYYREEENGRGNFPPRFSGLQFPNYSSELNVNALELDDSALYLCASSLMGVQETQYFGPGTRLLVL.

This clone came up a few times. The chain couples TRBV9 to TRBJ1-1, with D possibly being TRBD1 (6 bases). The length of the CDR3 is 13 residues. V lost 5 bases and J 0 bases, leaving 8 bases between the germline ends. CDR1 and CDR2 from the germline V gene are SGDLS and YYNGEE. For the CDR3, the DNA is TGTGCCAGCAGGGACAGCCTGAACACTGAAGCTTTCTTT. It codes for CASRDSLNTEAFF.

The chain couples TRBV19 to TRBJ1-2; D gene uncertain. CDR1 LNHDA and CDR2 SQIVND come from the germline V gene (reference sequence). CDR3 size: 15 residues. With 5 bases removed from V and 0 bases from J, the gap between germline ends came to 13 bases. DNA for the CDR3: TGTGCCAGTAGTTTATCGGAGGGAGCTAACTATGGCTACACCTTC. The encoded protein is CASSLSEGANYGYTF.

This clone was counted only a few times. The chain links TRBV9 to TRBJ1-1; possibly TRBD1 for D (5 bases). V was cut by 1 base and J by 7 bases, with 14 bases left in between. Germline V gene data show CDR1 as SGDLS and CDR2 as YYNGEE. The CDR3 runs 14 residues. CDR3 sequence: CASSVTPTAGEAFF. CDR3 nucleotide sequence: TGTGCCAGCAGCGTAACCCCGACAGCGGGTGAAGCTTTCTTT.

The rearrangement joins TRBV28 to TRBJ2-7; D uncertain. Trimming left V 10 bases short and J 0 bases short, with 22 bases between. This CDR3 region has 16 residues. CDR1 is MDHEN, CDR2 SYDVKM, per germline. The DNA for the CDR3 is TGTGCCACCAAACACCCCCCGGGTCGCAACTCCTACGAGCAGTACTTC. Translation gives CATKHPPGRNSYEQYF. Together with reference TRBV28 and TRBJ2-7, the CDR3 gives the full variable domain: DVKVTQSSRYLVKRTGEKVFLECVQDMDHENMFWYRQDPGLGLRLIYFSYDVKMKEKGDIPEGYSVSREKKERFSLILESASTNQTSMYLCATKHPPGRNSYEQYFGPGTRLTVT.

The chain links TRBV7-3 to TRBJ2-7; TRBD1 matches at 9 bases. The CDR3 has 14 amino acids. Trimming at V came to 4 bases and at J to 2 bases, leaving 3 bases not matched to a gene. The V gene's germline CDR1 is SGHTA and CDR2 FQGTGA. DNA of the CDR3: TGTGCCAGCAGCTGGAACAGGGGGCCCTACGAGCAGTACTTC. Its translation is CASSWNRGPYEQYF.

The J gene is TRBJ1-4, the V gene TRBV4-1; D is perhaps TRBD1 (6 bases). CDR3 size: 16 residues. With 4 bases removed from V and 3 bases from J, the gap between germline ends came to 15 bases. The germline V gene encodes CDR1 MGHRA and CDR2 YSYEKL. This CDR3 is CASSRSQGRANEKLFF. CDR3 coding DNA: TGCGCCAGCAGCCGTTCACAGGGAAGGGCTAATGAAAAACTGTTTTTT.

J is TRBJ2-2 and V is TRBV19, with TRBD2 identical over 13 bases. V was pared by 5 bases and J by 5 bases, with 5 bases of the junction left unmatched. The V gene's germline CDR1 is LNHDA and CDR2 SQIVND (reference sequence). The CDR3 runs to 16 residues. The DNA for the CDR3 is TGTGCCAGTAGTTTTAGACTAGCGGGAGGAACCGGGGAGCTGTTTTTT. Protein: CASSFRLAGGTGELFF.